What follows describes a single T cell receptor beta chain. Its antigen is as yet unknown. This specimen comes from a study of OX40 agonist ivuxolimab in advanced cancers. V was clipped by 7 bases and J by 3 bases; unmatched bases: 7. CDR1 MNHNS and CDR2 SASEGT come from the germline V gene. The CDR3 extends over 14 amino acids. Produced via immunoSEQ multiplex PCR; TCRdb's table is partial and in-frame only. Altogether 130,000 or so clones are present, about 94% being singletons, with the ten largest covering approximately 0.15%. Regarding the study as a whole: Both CD4+ and CD8+ T cell populations in blood had undergone clonal expansion by week 6 at 0.1 to 3.0 mg/kg.

Exclusion applied to patients with autoimmune disease history or systemic immunosuppression. This sequence joins TRBV6-1 and TRBJ1-1; 8 bases agree with TRBD1. The TCR sequence derives from an adult with an advanced solid tumor such as melanoma, head and neck, liver or kidney cancer. The sequencing here drew on CD4+ or CD8+ T cells sorted from blood, taken in a trial of the OX40 agonist ivuxolimab. The CDR3: CASTLTGGDTEAFF. The CDR3 bases are TGTGCCAGCACCCTTACAGGGGGGGACACTGAAGCTTTCTTT.